Presented here are 27 T cell receptor beta chains from one specimen sequenced in a study of OX40 agonist ivuxolimab in advanced cancers. Method: immunoSEQ multiplex PCR; TCRdb's copy keeps in-frame clones and lacks some. The sample consists of approximately 77,000 clones, roughly nine tenths of them appearing once. Sequences were derived from CD4+ or CD8+ T cells sorted from blood, sampled in a trial of the OX40 agonist ivuxolimab. The origin of the receptors is an adult with an advanced solid tumor such as melanoma, head and neck, liver or kidney cancer.

V and J are TRBV7-2 and TRBJ1-1; tentative D call: TRBD1 (6 bases). This CDR3 contains 15 residues. V shed 0 bases and J shed 4 bases, with 12 bases lying between them. Germline CDR1 is SGHTA and CDR2 is FQGNSA. This chain's CDR3 is CASSLAQGSGTEAFF. The CDR3 coding sequence is TGTGCCAGCAGCTTAGCGCAGGGGTCGGGCACTGAAGCTTTCTTT. Based on the CDR3 plus reference TRBV7-2 and TRBJ1-1, the full variable domain is GAGVSQSPSNKVTEKGKDVELRCDPISGHTALYWYRQSLGQGLEFLIYFQGNSAPDKSGLPSDRFSAERTGGSVSTLTIQRTQQEDSAVYLCASSLAQGSGTEAFFGQGTRLTVV.

The chain couples TRBV28 to TRBJ2-4, with TRBD2 matching over 8 bases. CDR3 length equals 15 residues. The germline CDR1 and CDR2 sequences are MDHEN and SYDVKM. Trimming cost V 8 bases and J 6 bases; bases outside gene matches: 12. CDR3 loop: CASRPGGGGGNIQYF. In nucleotides, the CDR3 is TGTGCCAGCCGCCCGGGGGGGGGCGGAGGAAACATTCAGTACTTC.

The gene calls are TRBV4-1 and TRBJ1-2, with unresolved D. CDR3 size: 17 residues. The germline gives CDR1 MGHRA, CDR2 YSYEKL. Trimming left V 1 base short and J 1 base short, with 16 bases between. The CDR3 loop reads CASSQGRARNNNYGYTF. Written as DNA, the CDR3 is TGCGCCAGCAGCCAAGGCCGGGCTAGGAACAATAACTATGGCTACACCTTC.

V usage is TRBV6-1 and J usage is TRBJ1-4; the D gene is possibly TRBD1 (5 bases). The germline V and J ends were trimmed by 6 bases and 5 bases, with 13 bases remaining between them. Germline CDR1 is MNHNS and CDR2 is SASEGT. This CDR3 has 14 residues. The CDR3 loop reads CASRLDTHNEKLFF. The CDR3 DNA follows: TGTGCCAGCAGATTGGACACCCACAATGAAAAACTGTTTTTT.

The chain employs TRBV7-3 and TRBJ2-6; D is uncertain. This CDR3 contains 15 residues. V was cut by 2 bases and J by 4 bases, with 9 bases left in between. Germline assignment: CDR1 SGHTA and CDR2 FQGTGA. The DNA of the CDR3 is TGTGCCAGCAGCTTAGGCAGGAGAGGGGCCAACGTCCTGACTTTC. Protein sequence: CASSLGRRGANVLTF.

The chain recombines TRBV19 with TRBJ2-3; D is possibly TRBD2 (6 bases). Germline CDR1 and CDR2: LNHDA and SQIVND (reference sequence). V lost 3 bases, J lost 2 bases, and 12 bases lay in between. CDR3 size: 15 residues. The CDR3 region has the DNA TGTGCCAGTAGTATGAGCGGGTCGCTCACAGATACGCAGTATTTT. It specifies CASSMSGSLTDTQYF.

The V gene is TRBV7-9, the J gene TRBJ2-1; D ambiguous. This CDR3 is built from 11 residues. Germline V lookup: CDR1 SEHNR, CDR2 FQNEAQ (reference sequence). The V gene lost 8 bases and the J gene lost 8 bases, with 10 bases spanning the gap. This CDR3 is CASSASHEQFF. CDR3 coding DNA: TGTGCCAGCTCTGCCTCCCATGAGCAGTTCTTC.

The chain couples TRBV4-3 to TRBJ2-2; D could derive from TRBD1 or TRBD2 (5 bases each). This CDR3 contains 16 residues. Trimming cost V 0 bases and J 6 bases, with 14 bases left between them. CDR1 LGHNA and CDR2 YSLEER come from the germline V gene. The CDR3 DNA reads TGCGCCAGCAGCCAAGACCCCCCGGGACGTCCCGGGGAGCTGTTTTTT. As protein: CASSQDPPGRPGELFF.

CDR3 region: CSVDGGTGFNYGYTF. CDR3 DNA: TGCAGCGTTGATGGCGGGACAGGGTTTAACTATGGCTACACCTTC. The chain is built from TRBV29-1 and TRBJ1-2, with TRBD1 matching over 9 bases. The CDR3 spans 15 residues. Looked up from germline, CDR1 is SQVTM and CDR2 is ANQGSEA. Unmatched junction bases numbered 6, after V lost 3 bases and J lost 1 base.

The rearrangement joins TRBV18 to TRBJ2-1; 10 positions agree with TRBD2. CDR3 length: 16 residues. Trimming at V came to 1 base and at J to 5 bases, leaving 5 bases not matched to a gene. CDR1 and CDR2 (germline): KGHSH, LQKENI. The CDR3 nucleotides read TGTGCCAGCTCACCACGGCTAGCGGGAGCGGACAATGAGCAGTTCTTC. The encoded protein is CASSPRLAGADNEQFF.

The gene calls are TRBV9 and TRBJ2-7, with D possibly TRBD2 on 6 matching bases. In germline, CDR1 is SGDLS, CDR2 YYNGEE. Trimming shortened V by 0 bases and J by 1 base, and 14 bases separated the two germline ends. The CDR3 covers 16 residues. The CDR3 reads CASSVVKGGRSYEQYF. CDR3 bases: TGTGCCAGCAGCGTAGTAAAGGGTGGGAGGTCCTACGAGCAGTACTTC.

The rearrangement links TRBV5-1 to TRBJ2-3; D is unclear. This CDR3 spans 15 amino acids. The germline V and J ends were trimmed by 0 bases and 0 bases, with 8 bases remaining between them. Germline V gene data show CDR1 as SGHRS and CDR2 as YFSETQ. The CDR3 DNA sequence: TGCGCCAGCAGCTTGGTGGGAACTAGCACAGATACGCAGTATTTT. Amino acid sequence: CASSLVGTSTDTQYF. The variable domain in full, completed from reference TRBV5-1 and TRBJ2-3, reads KAGVTQTPRYLIKTRGQQVTLSCSPISGHRSVSWYQQTPGQGLQFLFEYFSETQRNKGNFPGRFSGRQFSNSRSEMNVSTLELGDSALYLCASSLVGTSTDTQYFGPGTRLTVL.

This chain links TRBV7-3 with TRBJ2-3; D is unclear. The germline gives CDR1 SGHTA, CDR2 FQGTGA. The CDR3 spans 14 residues. V gave up 5 bases and J gave up 2 bases, with 11 bases separating them. CDR3 region: CASSQTTITDTQYF. The CDR3 region has the DNA TGTGCCAGCAGCCAAACGACCATCACAGATACGCAGTATTTT. Combining the CDR3 with reference TRBV7-3 and TRBJ2-3 gives the whole variable domain GAGVSQTPSNKVTEKGKYVELRCDPISGHTALYWYRQSLGQGPEFLIYFQGTGAADDSGLPNDRFFAVRPEGSVSTLKIQRTERGDSAVYLCASSQTTITDTQYFGPGTRLTVL.

The V and J genes are TRBV6-5 and TRBJ2-2; 12 nucleotides align to TRBD1. The CDR3 runs to 15 residues. The V and J ends lost 6 bases and 5 bases, in that order; junction bases with no gene match: 4. Per the germline V gene, CDR1 is MNHEY and CDR2 is SVGAGI. The CDR3: CASSQGQGATGELFF. The CDR3 nucleotides read TGTGCCAGCAGCCAGGGACAGGGGGCTACCGGGGAGCTGTTTTTT.

The V gene is TRBV27, the J gene TRBJ2-7; D is possibly TRBD1 (5 bases). The germline V gene encodes CDR1 MNHEY and CDR2 SMNVEV (reference sequence). Between the trimmed V and J ends, which lost 3 bases and 0 bases, there was a span of 6 bases. The CDR3 has 13 amino acids. CDR3 loop: CASSLDISYEQYF. As DNA, the CDR3 is TGTGCCAGCAGTTTGGACATCTCCTACGAGCAGTACTTC.

The chain couples TRBV6-1 to TRBJ1-5; a weak D match, TRBD1 (6 bases). The CDR3 has 15 residues. Trimming pared 0 bases from V and 5 bases from J, leaving 11 bases between. Germline V lookup: CDR1 MNHNS, CDR2 SASEGT. The CDR3 sequence: CASSEAGGRDQPQHF. CDR3 nucleotides: TGTGCCAGCAGTGAAGCGGGGGGGCGGGATCAGCCCCAGCATTTT.

The J gene is TRBJ2-2, the V gene TRBV19; D unresolved. Germline CDR1 LNHDA, CDR2 SQIVND (reference sequence). Trimming left V 1 base short and J 6 bases short, with 9 bases between. CDR3 length: 14 amino acids. The CDR3 region has the DNA TGTGCCAGTAGTATAGTACCGTCTTCCGGGGAGCTGTTTTTT. Translating it yields CASSIVPSSGELFF.

The rearrangement links TRBV4-1 to TRBJ2-7; the D gene could be TRBD1 or TRBD2 (5 bases each). Between the trimmed V and J ends, which lost 5 bases and 4 bases, there was a span of 21 bases. Germline V gene lookup returns CDR1 MGHRA and CDR2 YSYEKL. CDR3 length equals 16 residues. The DNA of the CDR3 is TGCGCCAGCAGCGAAGCCGGGACCCATAGGCGGTACGAGCAGTACTTC. This translates into CASSEAGTHRRYEQYF.

The chain couples TRBV28 to TRBJ2-7; TRBD2 might be the D (6 bases). V was trimmed by 7 bases and J by 2 bases, leaving 12 bases between them. Germline V gene lookup returns CDR1 MDHEN and CDR2 SYDVKM. The CDR3 contains 13 residues. The CDR3, as DNA: TGTGCCAGCAAGGATGCGGGAACCTACGAGCAGTACTTC. Encoded protein: CASKDAGTYEQYF. The entire variable domain, with the rest obtained from reference TRBV28 and TRBJ2-7, is as follows: DVKVTQSSRYLVKRTGEKVFLECVQDMDHENMFWYRQDPGLGLRLIYFSYDVKMKEKGDIPEGYSVSREKKERFSLILESASTNQTSMYLCASKDAGTYEQYFGPGTRLTVT.

V gene TRBV19 combines with J gene TRBJ2-2, with D maybe TRBD1 (5 bases). CDR3 length: 14 amino acids. Germline V gene lookup returns CDR1 LNHDA and CDR2 SQIVND (reference sequence). Trimming cost V 10 bases and J 1 base, with 13 bases left between them. CDR3 DNA: TGTGCCACCTGGAAGGGGCGGAACACCGGGGAGCTGTTTTTT. Amino acid sequence: CATWKGRNTGELFF.

The chain couples TRBV7-8 to TRBJ1-5; 9 bases fit TRBD1. The V gene's germline CDR1 is SGHVS and CDR2 FQNEAQ. The J segment lost 4 bases and the V segment lost 3 bases, leaving 4 bases of the junction unmatched. CDR3 length: 15 amino acids. CDR3 DNA: TGTGCCAGCAGCTTCGGGACAGGGAGTAATCAGCCCCAGCATTTT. This translates into CASSFGTGSNQPQHF.

The chain combines TRBV18 with TRBJ2-5, with 8 bases fitting TRBD1. Germline lookup yields CDR1 KGHSH and CDR2 LQKENI. V was clipped by 5 bases and J by 5 bases; unmatched bases: 7. This CDR3 is 14 amino acids long. CDR3: CASSDGQGGETQYF. DNA for the CDR3: TGTGCCAGCTCAGACGGACAGGGCGGGGAGACCCAGTACTTC.

This clone appeared a single time. This chain uses TRBV7-9 with TRBJ2-1, with 9 positions matching TRBD1. Germline CDR1 SEHNR, CDR2 FQNEAQ (reference sequence). The ends lost 2 bases at V and 15 bases at J; junction bases unmatched: 14. This CDR3 is built from 15 residues. The chain's CDR3 is CASSLSGTGTGGSFF. In DNA form, the CDR3 reads TGTGCCAGCAGCTTAAGCGGGACAGGGACCGGTGGATCGTTCTTC.

The table lists this clone with a count of one. The V call is TRBV19, the J call TRBJ2-1, with D possibly being TRBD1 (6 bases). Trimming pared 5 bases from V and 4 bases from J, leaving 18 bases between. Germline lookup yields CDR1 LNHDA and CDR2 SQIVND (reference sequence). This CDR3 is built from 16 residues. The CDR3 region has the DNA TGTGCCAGTAGTCCGGATCAGTGGGGGCCTTACAATGAGCAGTTCTTC. It encodes CASSPDQWGPYNEQFF.

The V call is TRBV7-2, the J call TRBJ2-2, with no clear D. V shed 5 bases and J shed 4 bases, with 2 bases lying between them. The CDR3 has 11 residues. Germline V gene sequence: CDR1 SGHTA, CDR2 FQGNSA. As DNA, the CDR3 is TGTGCCAGCAGCCTCACCGGGGAGCTGTTTTTT. This encodes CASSLTGELFF.

This rearrangement joins TRBV27 to TRBJ1-2; D unresolved. Between the trimmed V and J ends, which lost 2 bases and 1 base, there was a span of 5 bases. Germline V gene sequence: CDR1 MNHEY, CDR2 SMNVEV (reference sequence). The CDR3 sequence is 13 residues long. CDR3 coding DNA: TGTGCCAGCAGTTTAGCATTTAACTATGGCTACACCTTC. This translates into CASSLAFNYGYTF.

The J gene is TRBJ2-1, the V gene TRBV18; 9 nucleotides match TRBD2. There are 15 residues in the CDR3. CDR1 and CDR2 from the germline V gene are KGHSH and LQKENI. The V gene end was trimmed by 3 bases and the J gene end by 2 bases; junction bases not matched to a gene: 2. The CDR3 DNA is TGTGCCAGCTCACCCTTAGCGGGAGCCTACAATGAGCAGTTCTTC. Amino acid sequence: CASSPLAGAYNEQFF.